This T cell receptor beta chain was retrieved from a study of OX40 agonist ivuxolimab in advanced cancers. Study-level background: Patients were treated with ivuxolimab, an agonistic anti-OX40 (CD134) antibody. The study's findings and limits: Clonal expansion in partial responders at 0.1-3.0 mg/kg ranked among the lowest.

Worth noting for this clone: Its antigen is still unknown.

Clones were read by immunoSEQ multiplex PCR, and TCRdb kept only the in-frame ones, dropping some. The table lists around 18,000 clones, more than 75% of them singletons. This CDR3 contains 16 residues. V dropped 2 bases and J dropped 9; count of bases not matched to a gene: 9. Germline-derived CDR1 and CDR2 are SGHVS and FQNEAQ. This TCR came from an adult with an advanced solid tumor such as melanoma, head and neck, liver or kidney cancer. The rearrangement joins TRBV7-8 to TRBJ2-1, with 11 bases identical to TRBD2. Sequencing used CD4+ or CD8+ T cells sorted from blood, obtained in a trial of the OX40 agonist ivuxolimab. CDR3 sequence reads: CASSLILAGVRGEQFF. The CDR3, as DNA: TGTGCCAGCAGCTTAATACTAGCGGGAGTTAGAGGTGAGCAGTTCTTC.